A selection of T cell receptor beta chains follows, all from one sample in a study of identical twins. TCRdb re-analysed the 5' RACE reads in MiXCR, keeping a single row per CDR3 protein. This sample has fewer than 650,000 distinct CDR3 sequences; around 9.6% occur once, and the top ten carry roughly 3%. These sequences were also reported in another study, on yellow fever vaccine responses in identical twins.

The sequenced sample was PBMCs. These receptors all stem from a woman aged 18-35 years in good health. Both conserved end residues are part of each CDR3. A D gene is named only where the DNA matches it firmly. Clone size is given for some rows only: seen once, a few or many times, or a class if the clone is expanded.

D gene	V gene	clone size	J gene	CDR3 DNA	CDR3 protein
.	TRBV7-2	many	TRBJ2-4	TGTGCCAGCAGCTTAGTGGGAGTCATTCAGTACTTC	CASSLVGVIQYF
TRBD1	TRBV6-5	many	TRBJ2-2	TGTGCCAGCAGAGGGATGACAGGGGATGACACCGGGGAGCTGTTTTTT	CASRGMTGDDTGELFF
TRBD1	TRBV11-3	.	TRBJ2-1	TGTGCCAGCAGCGACAGGGTTAATGGTTACAATGAGCAGTTCTTC	CASSDRVNGYNEQFF
.	TRBV20-1	.	TRBJ2-7	TGCAGTGCTAGAGTTAATCCCTACGAGCAGTACTTC	CSARVNPYEQYF
.	TRBV5-4	.	TRBJ2-1	TGTGCCAGCAGCAGAAACGCGGCCTACAATGAGCAGTTCTTC	CASSRNAAYNEQFF
TRBD2	TRBV24-1	few	TRBJ2-5	TGTGCCACCAGTGGCACTAGCGGGGGGGTCCGGGAGACCCAGTACTTC	CATSGTSGGVRETQYF
TRBD2	TRBV28	once	TRBJ2-1	TGTGCCAGCAGATCGAGCGGGGCGGACAATGAGCAGTTCTTC	CASRSSGADNEQFF
TRBD2	TRBV6-5	few	TRBJ2-1	TGTGCCAGCAGTTACGGGGTTAGCGGGTACAATGAGCAGTTCTTC	CASSYGVSGYNEQFF
.	TRBV27	.	TRBJ2-7	TGTGCCAGCAGTTTATCTACCGGAATCTACGAGCAGTACTTC	CASSLSTGIYEQYF
.	TRBV11-2	.	TRBJ2-7	TGTGCCAGCAGCTCTAGCAGACAGATAGACTACGAGCAGTACTTC	CASSSSRQIDYEQYF
.	TRBV29-1	.	TRBJ2-5	TGCAGCGTTGTGGGACGGTCCCAAGAGACCCAGTACTTC	CSVVGRSQETQYF
.	TRBV20-1	many	TRBJ1-1	TGCAGTGCCGGCACGGACTTGAACACTGAAGCTTTCTTT	CSAGTDLNTEAFF
TRBD2	TRBV9	.	TRBJ2-1	TGTGCCAGCAGCGTAGACCCCTCTAGCGGGATGAAGAATGAGCAGTTCTTC	CASSVDPSSGMKNEQFF
.	TRBV5-1	many	TRBJ1-1	TGCGCCAGCAGCTTGCGGGGGCGGCTCACTGAAGCTTTCTTT	CASSLRGRLTEAFF
TRBD1	TRBV12-3/TRBV12-4	many	TRBJ2-6	TGTGCCAGCAGGACAGGGGGCGCTTATTCTGGGGCCAACGTCCTGACTTTC	CASRTGGAYSGANVLTF
TRBD2	TRBV20-1	many	TRBJ2-3	TGCAGTGCCGCTCCCTCCGGGGAGCGGGGGATGGTGGATACGCAGTATTTT	CSAAPSGERGMVDTQYF
.	TRBV29-1	many	TRBJ2-1	TGCAGCGTTCTAGCTTACAATGAGCAGTTCTTC	CSVLAYNEQFF
TRBD1	TRBV10-3	many	TRBJ2-7	TGTGCCATCAGTACCGGCGCAGTATCGGACAGGGGAGCCTACGAGCAGTACTTC	CAISTGAVSDRGAYEQYF
.	TRBV29-1	many	TRBJ1-1	TGCAGCGTTGGGGCAGTAAGCAAAGAGAACACTGAAGCTTTCTTT	CSVGAVSKENTEAFF
.	TRBV6-2/TRBV6-3	few	TRBJ2-7	TGTGCCAGCAGTTACTCGAATCTTCGGGCCCTCTCCTACGAGCAGTACTTC	CASSYSNLRALSYEQYF
.	TRBV7-9	few	TRBJ2-2	TGTGCCAGCAGCCCACCGCTGGGCCAGAACACCGGGGAGCTGTTTTTT	CASSPPLGQNTGELFF
.	TRBV7-2	.	TRBJ1-5	TGTGCCAGCAGCCCATGGGGCAGCAATCAGCCCCAGCATTTT	CASSPWGSNQPQHF
.	TRBV11-2	.	TRBJ2-1	TGTGCCAGCAGCTCCGCGGACGTGCAGTTCTTC	CASSSADVQFF
TRBD1	TRBV6-2/TRBV6-3	.	TRBJ2-7	TGTGCCAGCAGTTACCCGACTACCCCGGGACAGGGGACGAATGCGTACAAGCAGTACTTC	CASSYPTTPGQGTNAYKQYF
TRBD2	TRBV29-1	few	TRBJ2-3	TGCAGCGTGGACCCCTCGGGGGGAGATACGCAGTATTTT	CSVDPSGGDTQYF
.	TRBV15	many	TRBJ2-7	TGTGCCACCAGCACGACCTGGAACGAGCAGTACTTC	CATSTTWNEQYF
.	TRBV2	.	TRBJ2-5	TGTGCCAGCAGTGAAGATAGCGGCCTCCAAGAGACCCAGTACTTC	CASSEDSGLQETQYF
TRBD1	TRBV2	few	TRBJ1-1	TGTGCCAGCAGCCCCCGACAGGGTTTGGCTTTCTTT	CASSPRQGLAFF
TRBD2	TRBV4-3	.	TRBJ2-3	TGCGCCAGCAGCCCCTCTAGGCTGGCGGGAGAACAGTATTTT	CASSPSRLAGEQYF
.	TRBV11-2	many	TRBJ2-5	TGTGCCAGCAGCGCTATCGAAGAGACCCAGTACTTC	CASSAIEETQYF
.	TRBV20-1	few	TRBJ2-7	TGCAGTGCTAGAGACGCCCAAGGCCTAGAACTATACGAGCAGTACTTC	CSARDAQGLELYEQYF
TRBD2	TRBV12-3/TRBV12-4	.	TRBJ2-3	TGTGCCAGCAGTCGCGGACTAGCGGGGGCACTCACAGATACGCAGTATTTT	CASSRGLAGALTDTQYF
.	TRBV20-1	few	TRBJ2-1	TGCAGTGCCGTATTACAGGGTTCGCCCCGATACAATGAGCAGTTCTTC	CSAVLQGSPRYNEQFF
.	TRBV12-5	few	TRBJ2-1	TGTGCTAGTGGTTTGGTAGGACTGGACAATGAGCAGTTCTTC	CASGLVGLDNEQFF
.	TRBV6-5	many	TRBJ2-2	TGTGCCAGCAGTTACGCGGGATTTAGCACCGGGGAGCTGTTTTTT	CASSYAGFSTGELFF
TRBD2	TRBV12-3/TRBV12-4	many	TRBJ2-4	TGTGCCAGCAGCCCATTGCGGGAGCCCAAAAACATTCAGTACTTC	CASSPLREPKNIQYF
.	TRBV4-3	few	TRBJ2-1	TGCGCCAGCAGCCAAGATGCAAGTACTTACAATGAGCAGTTCTTC	CASSQDASTYNEQFF
.	TRBV11-3	many	TRBJ2-7	TGTGCCAGCAGCTATGGGCCTTCCTACGAGCAGTACTTC	CASSYGPSYEQYF